Each of the 13 T cell receptor beta chains below was sequenced from the same sample in a study of shared clonotypes between healthy human individuals. Produced via immunoSEQ multiplex PCR; TCRdb's table is partial and in-frame only. The table has a few million clones, roughly 90% seen once. Sequencing was carried out using naive CD4+ T cells from PBMCs. The subset denotes: CD45RA+ positively selected. The receptors here all came from a man aged 18 to 29 in good health. Some clones in this sample may be carry-over from other donors' samples.

The chain is built from TRBV4-2 and TRBJ2-2; D may be TRBD1 or TRBD2 (5 bases each). Germline V gene sequence: CDR1 LGHNA, CDR2 YNFKEQ. V gave up 1 base and J gave up 1 base, with 7 bases separating them. This CDR3 is built from 15 residues. The CDR3 nucleotides read TGTGCCAGCAGCCAAGGGGGGTTGAACACCGGGGAGCTGTTTTTT. Translating it yields CASSQGGLNTGELFF.

Concerning this clone: In the same sample, other DNA sequences code for this CDR3. The chain combines TRBV18 with TRBJ2-7; the D gene is possibly TRBD2 (6 bases). The V end was cut by 0 bases, the J end by 0 bases, with 9 bases between. Germline CDR1 is KGHSH and CDR2 is LQKENI. The CDR3 length is 15 residues. Written as DNA, the CDR3 is TGTGCCAGCTCACCACCTAGCGGAAGCTCCTACGAGCAGTACTTC. It translates to CASSPPSGSSYEQYF. The full variable domain, rest sourced from reference TRBV18 and TRBJ2-7, is NAGVMQNPRHLVRRRGQEARLRCSPMKGHSHVYWYRQLPEEGLKFMVYLQKENIIDESGMPKERFSAEFPKEGPSILRIQQVVRGDSAAYFCASSPPSGSSYEQYFGPGTRLTVT.

V usage is TRBV27 and J usage is TRBJ2-2, with D perhaps TRBD1 (6 bases). This CDR3 spans 15 amino acids. V lost 5 bases and J 4 bases, leaving 14 bases between the germline ends. CDR1 MNHEY and CDR2 SMNVEV come from the germline V gene (reference sequence). CDR3 nucleotides: TGTGCCAGCAGTAGACAGGCGGGCAGCACCGGGGAGCTGTTTTTT. Translated: CASSRQAGSTGELFF.

Note on this clone: The sample holds other DNA sequences that translate to the same CDR3. This sequence joins TRBV5-4 and TRBJ2-5; weak D call: TRBD2 (6 bases). The ends were cut back, 0 bases at V and 5 bases at J, with 11 bases in the middle. CDR3 length: 14 residues. Germline CDR1 reads SGHNT; CDR2 reads YYREEE (reference sequence). The CDR3 DNA reads TGTGCCAGCAGCTTGGGGAGGGGCGGGGAGACCCAGTACTTC. It encodes CASSLGRGGETQYF.

A few counts support this clone. The CDR3 DNA follows: TGCAGCGTTGAATTCCTGAACACTGAAGCTTTCTTT. This encodes CSVEFLNTEAFF. The chain uses TRBV29-1 and TRBJ1-1; D is unresolved. Germline CDR1 and CDR2: SQVTM and ANQGSEA. The CDR3 totals 12 residues. Trimming cost V 2 bases and J 0 bases, with 4 bases left between them.

The V and J genes are TRBV7-3 and TRBJ2-1; D is unclear. CDR3 length equals 13 residues. The germline V gene has CDR1 SGHTA and CDR2 FQGTGA. The V end lost 2 bases, the J end lost 11 bases, and 13 bases lay between the germline ends. The CDR3 coding sequence is TGTGCCAGCAGCTTACAACCTGTTACTCAGCAGTTCTTC. Amino acids: CASSLQPVTQQFF.

The chain has TRBV6-5 and TRBJ2-5, with D maybe TRBD1 (5 bases). V was shortened by 2 bases and J by 7 bases, with 17 bases between the two germline ends. This CDR3 is 15 amino acids long. Germline V gene data show CDR1 as MNHEY and CDR2 as SVGAGI. The CDR3 coding sequence is TGTGCCAGCAGTTACGGCAGGGCCAGGGTGAGGACCCAGTACTTC. Translation: CASSYGRARVRTQYF.

This clone has a single count. The rearrangement joins TRBV28 to TRBJ1-1; no clear D gene. This CDR3 is 12 amino acids long. Trimming left V 6 bases short and J 1 base short, with 6 bases between. CDR1 is MDHEN, CDR2 SYDVKM, per germline. The CDR3 protein is CASRSWNTEAFF. The DNA of the CDR3 is TGTGCCAGCAGGAGTTGGAACACTGAAGCTTTCTTT.

V usage is TRBV7-9 and J usage is TRBJ2-1; 14 bases agree with TRBD2. The germline V gene encodes CDR1 SEHNR and CDR2 FQNEAQ (reference sequence). V was clipped by 4 bases and J by 8 bases; unmatched bases: 10. This CDR3 has 17 amino acids. The CDR3 DNA reads TGTGCCAGCAGCTCCGGACTAGCGGGAGGACTGAGAGATGAGCAGTTCTTC. Translating it yields CASSSGLAGGLRDEQFF.

The chain's CDR3 is CASSQDTYRGGYTF. CDR3 nucleotide sequence: TGTGCCAGCAGCCAGGACACCTACCGGGGTGGCTACACCTTC. The chain couples TRBV7-8 to TRBJ1-2; D is possibly TRBD1 (5 bases). Trimming left V 5 bases short and J 7 bases short, with 17 bases between. This CDR3 spans 14 amino acids. Germline V gives CDR1 SGHVS, CDR2 FQNEAQ.

This clone was recorded once. This chain uses TRBV19 with TRBJ2-7; 16 bases are shared with TRBD2. Unmatched junction bases numbered 10, after V lost 5 bases and J lost 0 bases. The germline CDR1 and CDR2 sequences are LNHDA and SQIVND (reference sequence). CDR3 size: 19 residues. CDR3 loop: CASSPGLAGGYSISYEQYF. DNA of the CDR3: TGTGCCAGTAGTCCGGGACTAGCGGGAGGGTACTCGATCTCCTACGAGCAGTACTTC.

The J gene is TRBJ2-7, the V gene TRBV6-6, with D perhaps matching TRBD1 (6 bases). The germline V gene encodes CDR1 MNHNY and CDR2 SVGAGI (reference sequence). CDR3 size: 13 residues. V gave up 4 bases and J gave up 5 bases, with 12 bases separating them. The CDR3 spells CASSLAQGHEQYF. The DNA of the CDR3 is TGTGCCAGCAGTTTAGCACAGGGTCACGAGCAGTACTTC.

The J gene is TRBJ1-2, the V gene TRBV25-1; 8 nucleotides agree with TRBD1. J gave up 4 bases and V 3 bases, and 7 bases lay outside the gene matches. This CDR3 contains 15 residues. Germline V lookup: CDR1 MGHDK, CDR2 SYGVNS. The CDR3 region is CASSDPGGSFYGYTF. CDR3 coding DNA: TGTGCCAGCAGTGATCCAGGGGGCTCTTTCTATGGCTACACCTTC.